Listed below are T cell receptor beta chains from one sample, sequenced in a study of blood T cell repertoires in COVID-19. TCRdb's copy holds only in-frame clones and misses some; the assay was immunoSEQ multiplex PCR. The sample holds some 200,000 clones, 84% seen once. Material for sequencing was peripheral blood. Receptors originate from a human donor in a cohort sampled during active COVID-19. Both conserved end residues are part of each CDR3. Fields, in order: clone size, D gene, CDR3 length, V gene, J gene, CDR3 protein, CDR3 DNA. D genes are given only for firm matches. Not every row has a clone size; where given, it reads once, few, many or a size class.

>few|-|13|TRBV27|TRBJ2-7
CASSDSQGPQQYF
TGTGCCAGCAGCGATTCACAGGGCCCACAGCAGTACTTC
>-|TRBD1|13|TRBV6-6|TRBJ1-6
CAIRTGVNSPLHF
TGTGCCATCAGAACAGGGGTTAATTCACCCCTCCACTTT
>-|-|17|TRBV30|TRBJ2-6
CAWRSGLISSGANVLTF
TGTGCCTGGAGGTCGGGACTCATATCCTCTGGGGCCAACGTCCTGACTTTC
>-|-|12|TRBV27|TRBJ2-7
CASSSPSYEQYF
TGTGCCAGCAGTTCCCCTTCCTACGAGCAGTACTTC
>-|TRBD1|16|TRBV7-6|TRBJ2-7
CASSPATGQGSYEQYF
TGTGCCAGCAGCCCAGCCACGGGACAGGGCTCCTACGAGCAGTACTTC
>-|TRBD2|22|TRBV23-1|TRBJ2-7
CASSQSWCAGGRLGSVTYEQYF
TGCGCCAGCAGTCAATCGTGGTGCGCGGGAGGGCGATTGGGAAGCGTGACCTACGAGCAGTACTTC
>-|-|15|TRBV11-3|TRBJ2-1
CASSPRDSLYNEQFF
TGTGCCAGCAGCCCGCGGGATTCACTCTACAATGAGCAGTTCTTC
>-|-|13|TRBV4-1|TRBJ2-1
CASSRRGGNEQFF
TGCGCCAGCAGTCGAAGAGGGGGCAATGAGCAGTTCTTC
>-|TRBD1|17|TRBV18|TRBJ2-5
CASSPPLGTGGGETQYF
TGTGCCAGCTCACCCCCATTGGGAACAGGGGGCGGAGAGACCCAGTACTTC
>-|TRBD2|14|TRBV28|TRBJ2-7
CASSLLGLGYEQYF
TGTGCCAGCAGTTTACTGGGACTAGGTTACGAGCAGTACTTC
>-|TRBD2|17|TRBV6-2/TRBV6-3|TRBJ2-3
CASSSATGTSGTDTQYF
TGTGCCAGCAGTTCCGCTACCGGGACTAGCGGCACAGATACGCAGTATTTT
>few|TRBD1|15|TRBV6-5|TRBJ2-7
CASSYSQGAFYEQYF
TGTGCCAGCAGTTACTCCCAGGGGGCGTTTTACGAGCAGTACTTC
>-|TRBD1|13|TRBV10-3|TRBJ2-3
CAINRGLTDTQYF
TGTGCCATCAACAGGGGCCTCACAGATACGCAGTATTTT
>-|-|18|TRBV3-1/TRBV3-2|TRBJ2-6
CASSQEWTSRSGANVLTF
TGTGCCAGCAGCCAAGAGTGGACAAGCCGCTCTGGGGCCAACGTCCTGACTTTC
>-|-|14|TRBV4-2|TRBJ2-5
CASSQDAGKETQYF
TGTGCCAGCAGCCAAGATGCAGGGAAAGAGACCCAGTACTTC
>-|-|13|TRBV6-1|TRBJ1-1
CASSEARTTEAFF
TGTGCCAGCAGTGAAGCGCGTACTACTGAAGCTTTCTTT
>-|TRBD1|16|TRBV27|TRBJ2-7
CASSFSQGKLSYEQYF
TGTGCCAGCAGTTTTTCACAGGGGAAATTGTCCTACGAGCAGTACTTC
>-|-|14|TRBV19|TRBJ1-3
CASSFRNSGNTIYF
TGTGCCAGTAGTTTCCGTAACTCTGGAAACACCATATATTTT
>-|-|15|TRBV30|TRBJ1-5
CAWSRQAGGNQPQHF
TGTGCCTGGAGTAGACAGGCCGGTGGCAATCAGCCCCAGCATTTT
>-|TRBD2|14|TRBV30|TRBJ2-7
CATTRGRSSYEQYF
TGTGCTACTACTCGCGGGAGGAGCTCCTACGAGCAGTACTTC
>-|-|13|TRBV28|TRBJ1-5
CASRETGNQPQHF
TGTGCCAGCCGCGAGACGGGGAATCAGCCCCAGCATTTT
>-|TRBD1|14|TRBV5-1|TRBJ1-1
CASSLTGENTEAFF
TGCGCCAGCAGCTTGACAGGGGAGAACACTGAAGCTTTCTTT
>-|TRBD1|14|TRBV10-1|TRBJ1-1
CASSVGQGVAEAFF
TGCGCCAGCAGTGTGGGACAGGGCGTCGCTGAAGCTTTCTTT
>-|-|15|TRBV9|TRBJ2-2
CASSVASGWGGELFF
TGTGCCAGCAGCGTAGCTTCAGGGTGGGGCGGGGAGCTGTTTTTT